The clone carrying this TCR beta chain was counted at least ten times. What it binds is not known. This entry comes from a study of breast tumors, draining lymph nodes, adjacent tissues. Overall study findings and caveats: Tumors had less TCR diversity than lymph nodes, more than nontumor tissue. Tumor and nontumor repertoires were significantly more similar in luminal-like than in basal-like breast cancer.

Per germline, CDR1 SNHLY and CDR2 FYNNEI. V dropped 3 bases and J dropped 6 bases, with 11 bases sitting between them. CDR3 length: 13 amino acids. TCRdb redid the calling of the multiplex PCR reads with MiXCR, one entry per CDR3 protein. In the table there are about 230,000 distinct CDR3 sequences, about 30% of which are singletons. Breast cancer patients provided tissue from their axillary draining lymph nodes. The TCR comes from a female donor with breast cancer. Some clones in this sample may be carry-over from other donors' samples. Sample: axillary lymph node tissue. This sequence joins TRBV2 and TRBJ1-2; D may be TRBD1 (6 bases). The CDR3 protein is CASSEQGNNGYTF. The CDR3, as DNA: TGTGCCAGCAGTGAGCAGGGGAATAATGGCTACACCTTC.